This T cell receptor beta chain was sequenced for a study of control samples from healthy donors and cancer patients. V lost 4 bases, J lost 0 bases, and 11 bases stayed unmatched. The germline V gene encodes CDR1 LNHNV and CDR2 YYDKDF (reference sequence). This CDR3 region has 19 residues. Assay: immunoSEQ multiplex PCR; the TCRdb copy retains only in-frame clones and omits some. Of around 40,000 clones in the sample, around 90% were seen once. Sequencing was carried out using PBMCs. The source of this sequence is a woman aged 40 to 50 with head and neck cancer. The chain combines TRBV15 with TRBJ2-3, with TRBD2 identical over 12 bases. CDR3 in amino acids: CATSTMRTSGDSSTDTQYF. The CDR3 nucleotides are TGTGCCACCAGCACCATGAGGACTAGCGGGGACTCTAGCACAGATACGCAGTATTTT.